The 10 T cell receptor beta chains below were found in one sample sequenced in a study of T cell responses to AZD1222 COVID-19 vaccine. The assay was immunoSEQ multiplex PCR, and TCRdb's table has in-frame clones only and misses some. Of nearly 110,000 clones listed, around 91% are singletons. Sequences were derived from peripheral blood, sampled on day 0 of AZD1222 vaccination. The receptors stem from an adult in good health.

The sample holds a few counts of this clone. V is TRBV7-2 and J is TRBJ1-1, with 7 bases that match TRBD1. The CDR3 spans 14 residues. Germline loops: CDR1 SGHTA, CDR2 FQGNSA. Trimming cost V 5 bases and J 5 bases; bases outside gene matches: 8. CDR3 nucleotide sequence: TGTGCCAGCAGCCTTATGACAGGGCTAACTGAAGCTTTCTTT. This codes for CASSLMTGLTEAFF.

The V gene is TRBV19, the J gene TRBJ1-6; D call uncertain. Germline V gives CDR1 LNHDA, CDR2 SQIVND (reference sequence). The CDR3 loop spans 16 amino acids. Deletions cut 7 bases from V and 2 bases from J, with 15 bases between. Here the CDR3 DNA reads TGTGCCAGTACCACCCTCGCTGGCGCCTATAATTCACCCCTCCACTTT. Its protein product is CASTTLAGAYNSPLHF.

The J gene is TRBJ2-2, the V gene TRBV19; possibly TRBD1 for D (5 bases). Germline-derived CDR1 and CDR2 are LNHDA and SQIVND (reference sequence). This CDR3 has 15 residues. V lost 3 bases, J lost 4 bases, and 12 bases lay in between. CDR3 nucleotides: TGTGCCAGTAGTATCCCAGGGCTTGGCACCGGGGAGCTGTTTTTT. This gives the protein CASSIPGLGTGELFF.

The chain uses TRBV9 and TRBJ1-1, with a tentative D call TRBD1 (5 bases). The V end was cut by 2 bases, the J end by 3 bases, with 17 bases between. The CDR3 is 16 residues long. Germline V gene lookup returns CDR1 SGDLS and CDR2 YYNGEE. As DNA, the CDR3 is TGTGCCAGCAGCGTTCCCAGGGATCTAAAGGACACTGAAGCTTTCTTT. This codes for CASSVPRDLKDTEAFF.

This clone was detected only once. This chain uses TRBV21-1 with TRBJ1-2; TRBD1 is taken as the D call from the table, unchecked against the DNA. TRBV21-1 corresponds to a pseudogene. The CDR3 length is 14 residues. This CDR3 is CASSVTGDTYGYTF. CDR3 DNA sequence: TGTGCCAGCAGCGTTACAGGGGACACCTATGGCTACACCTTC.

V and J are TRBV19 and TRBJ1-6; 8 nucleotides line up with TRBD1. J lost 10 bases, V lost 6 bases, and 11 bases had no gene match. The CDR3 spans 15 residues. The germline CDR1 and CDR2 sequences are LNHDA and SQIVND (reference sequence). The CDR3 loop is CASSPDRANGSPLHF. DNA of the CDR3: TGTGCCAGTAGCCCGGACAGGGCGAATGGATCACCCCTCCACTTT.

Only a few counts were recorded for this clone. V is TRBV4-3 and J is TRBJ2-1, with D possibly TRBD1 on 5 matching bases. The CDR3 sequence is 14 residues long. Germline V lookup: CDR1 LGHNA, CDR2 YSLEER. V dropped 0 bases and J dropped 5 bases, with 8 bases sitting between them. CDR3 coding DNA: TGCGCCAGCAGCCAAGATGGACATAACAATGAGCAGTTCTTC. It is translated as CASSQDGHNNEQFF.

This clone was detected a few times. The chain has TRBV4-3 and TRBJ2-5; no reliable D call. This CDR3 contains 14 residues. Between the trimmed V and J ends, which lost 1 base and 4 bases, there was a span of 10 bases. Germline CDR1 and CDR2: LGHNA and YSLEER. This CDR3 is CASSQVVGLETQYF. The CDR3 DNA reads TGCGCCAGCAGCCAAGTTGTCGGGTTAGAGACCCAGTACTTC.

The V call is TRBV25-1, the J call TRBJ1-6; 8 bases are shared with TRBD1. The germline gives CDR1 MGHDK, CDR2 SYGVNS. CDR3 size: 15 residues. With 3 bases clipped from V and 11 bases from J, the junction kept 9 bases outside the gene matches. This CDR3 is CASSERDRQHPPLHF. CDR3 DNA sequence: TGTGCCAGCAGTGAGAGGGACAGGCAGCATCCACCCCTCCACTTT.

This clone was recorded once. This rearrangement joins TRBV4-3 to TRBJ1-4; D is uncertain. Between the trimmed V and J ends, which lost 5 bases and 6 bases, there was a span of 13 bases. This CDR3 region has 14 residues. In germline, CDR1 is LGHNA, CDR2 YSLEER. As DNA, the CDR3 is TGCGCCAGCAGCGTTCAAGGGAGGGATGAAAAACTGTTTTTT. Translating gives CASSVQGRDEKLFF.